This T cell receptor beta chain was documented in a study of human T cells and chemical hapten exposure. Whole-study context: There were weekly diphenylcyclopropenone doses to the scalp for patients throughout the roughly 24-week study.

A few counts support this clonotype. TCRdb processed the RACE reads anew with MiXCR; each CDR3 protein has one entry. The sample has tens of thousands of distinct CDR3 sequences; roughly 10% are singletons. The CDR3 is 18 residues long. J lost 1 base, V lost 3 bases, and 9 bases had no gene match. Germline assignment: CDR1 KGHSH and CDR2 LQKENI. Specified time point: patch test 1, 2 weeks after DPC sensitization. Regarding treatment: therapeutic diphenylcyclopropenone sensitization with weekly scalp DPC. Blood draws came before every patch-test application. The chain has TRBV18 and TRBJ2-6; 7 bases align to TRBD1. The starting material was whole blood, obtained in connection with sensitization to the hapten diphenylcyclopropenone (DPC). This clonotype was obtained from a woman between 50 and 59 years old with alopecia areata. Some clones in this sample may be carry-over from other donors' samples. CDR3 amino acids: CASSPTTGPRSGANVLTF. The CDR3, as DNA: TGTGCCAGCTCACCGACGACAGGGCCTCGGTCTGGGGCCAACGTCCTGACTTTC.